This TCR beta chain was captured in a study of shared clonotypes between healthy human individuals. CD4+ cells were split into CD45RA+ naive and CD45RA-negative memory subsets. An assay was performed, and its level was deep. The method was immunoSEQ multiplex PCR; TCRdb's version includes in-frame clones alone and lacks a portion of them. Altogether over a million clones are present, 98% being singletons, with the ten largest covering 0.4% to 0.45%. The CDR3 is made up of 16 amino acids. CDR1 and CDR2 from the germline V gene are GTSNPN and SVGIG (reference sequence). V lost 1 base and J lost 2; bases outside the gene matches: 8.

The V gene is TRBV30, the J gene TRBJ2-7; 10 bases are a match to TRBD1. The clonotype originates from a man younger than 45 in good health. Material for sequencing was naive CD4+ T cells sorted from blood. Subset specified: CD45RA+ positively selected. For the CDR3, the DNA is TGTGCCTGGAGTGGACCGGGACAGGGGAGAACCTACGAGCAGTACTTC. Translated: CAWSGPGQGRTYEQYF.